A selection of T cell receptor beta chains follows, all from one sample in a study of T cell responses to AZD1222 COVID-19 vaccine. The protocol was immunoSEQ multiplex PCR, while the TCRdb copy is restricted to in-frame clones and leaves out a portion. The sample consists of approximately 68,000 clones, roughly 84% of them appearing once. Source: peripheral blood, taken on day 0 of AZD1222 vaccination. The receptors stem from an adult in good health. The conserved cysteine and the conserved F or W are not part of the CDR3 here. The D gene is left open where the match is weak.

CDR3 protein: ASSLLGEAYGYT
V gene: TRBV7-3
D gene: -

CDR3 protein: ASSLVYRASTDTQY
V gene: TRBV5-1
D gene: -

CDR3 protein: ASSLFPFNQPQH
V gene: TRBV7-9
D gene: -

CDR3 protein: ASSLAWASGEETQY
V gene: TRBV5-4
D gene: TRBD2

CDR3 protein: ASSYPLGGSNQPQH
V gene: TRBV6-5
D gene: -

CDR3 protein: ASSDPDRGQAF
V gene: TRBV6-1
D gene: TRBD1

CDR3 protein: ASSLGTGHTGELF
V gene: TRBV5-6
D gene: TRBD1

CDR3 protein: ASSPEKGLVGYEQY
V gene: TRBV18
D gene: TRBD2

CDR3 protein: ASTDRGYNYGYT
V gene: TRBV3-1/TRBV3-2
D gene: TRBD1

CDR3 protein: AISFGGANTGELF
V gene: TRBV10-3
D gene: TRBD2

CDR3 protein: AISGQNQPQH
V gene: TRBV10-3
D gene: -

CDR3 protein: ASSRDRMNTEAF
V gene: TRBV6-5
D gene: TRBD1

CDR3 protein: ASSESGDTPQY
V gene: TRBV7-2
D gene: TRBD2

CDR3 protein: ASSQDRGAPEAF
V gene: TRBV4-1
D gene: -

CDR3 protein: ASSLGRRKAF
V gene: TRBV12-3/TRBV12-4
D gene: -

CDR3 protein: ASSFGTGDGYT
V gene: TRBV11-3
D gene: TRBD1

CDR3 protein: ASSSESPLH
V gene: TRBV2
D gene: -

CDR3 protein: ASSESPARDKEAF
V gene: TRBV6-4
D gene: -

CDR3 protein: ASSIRDRVTGELF
V gene: TRBV2
D gene: TRBD1

CDR3 protein: ASSTRDEQY
V gene: TRBV2
D gene: -

CDR3 protein: ASWTGGNEQF
V gene: TRBV6-5
D gene: TRBD1

CDR3 protein: ASSEAMEGQGAGYT
V gene: TRBV6-1
D gene: -

CDR3 protein: ASSYVTGGEELF
V gene: TRBV11-1
D gene: TRBD1

CDR3 protein: ASSPLGGSNTGELF
V gene: TRBV19
D gene: TRBD2

CDR3 protein: ASSGINRQETQY
V gene: TRBV2
D gene: -

CDR3 protein: SASTGPGNYGYT
V gene: TRBV20-1
D gene: -

CDR3 protein: ASRGQGYEQY
V gene: TRBV7-9
D gene: -

CDR3 protein: ALRARGRQPQH
V gene: TRBV19
D gene: -

CDR3 protein: ASSGIYEQF
V gene: TRBV6-2/TRBV6-3
D gene: -

CDR3 protein: ATRGSESWQPQH
V gene: TRBV24-1
D gene: -

CDR3 protein: ASSSTGQLNTEAF
V gene: TRBV9
D gene: TRBD1

CDR3 protein: ASSFSMGGNEQF
V gene: TRBV5-8
D gene: -

CDR3 protein: ASSLVVASSTDTQY
V gene: TRBV5-1
D gene: -

CDR3 protein: ASSFEGQGTDTQY
V gene: TRBV6-2/TRBV6-3
D gene: -

CDR3 protein: ASNAVDSYYGYT
V gene: TRBV6-5
D gene: -

CDR3 protein: ASSIDRGRINEQF
V gene: TRBV7-2
D gene: TRBD1

CDR3 protein: ASSLQVHEQY
V gene: TRBV12-3/TRBV12-4
D gene: -

CDR3 protein: ASSLTSSYEQY
V gene: TRBV7-9
D gene: -

CDR3 protein: ASSQFGQGTGETQY
V gene: TRBV28
D gene: TRBD1

CDR3 protein: ASSVGGGLTGGNTIY
V gene: TRBV9
D gene: -

CDR3 protein: ASSPRPGTGRGIMNTEAF
V gene: TRBV5-1
D gene: TRBD1

CDR3 protein: ASSLFTNDREGRDPDTQY
V gene: TRBV27
D gene: TRBD1

CDR3 protein: AWRGQGGSPLH
V gene: TRBV30
D gene: -

CDR3 protein: ASSMEGQLSGNTIY
V gene: TRBV19
D gene: TRBD1

CDR3 protein: ASSIDRGKDGYT
V gene: TRBV5-1
D gene: TRBD1